These 23 T cell receptor beta chains were all obtained from the same sample, sequenced in a study of CD8 T cells in ankylosing spondylitis (dated by TCRdb to about 2017). Library preparation used 5' RACE. Instrument used: Illumina HiSeq 2500. TCRdb redid the processing of the public reads, applying fastp at Q25 and MiXCR, and retained in-frame beta chains. Identical CDR3 proteins give one entry, which carries the most common genes and DNA. This sample gives about 360,000 distinct CDR3 sequences in total; roughly 22% of them show up just once. Of the sample, around 13% is held by the ten largest clones. The material sequenced was blood, either unsorted or a sorted T cell fraction (not recorded which). The receptors originated from a male donor with ankylosing spondylitis or in good health (not recorded which).

The rearrangement links TRBV11-2 to TRBJ2-1; 7 nucleotides align to TRBD1. The CDR3 has 16 amino acids. J lost 0 bases, V lost 5 bases, and 7 bases had no gene match. CDR1 and CDR2 from the germline V gene are SGHAT and FQNNGV. The CDR3 spells CASSQIPGGSYNEQFF. In DNA, the CDR3 is TGTGCCAGCAGCCAAATACCAGGGGGCTCCTACAATGAGCAGTTCTTC.

A few counts support this clonotype. The chain uses TRBV27 and TRBJ2-1, with TRBD2 matching over 8 bases. This CDR3 region has 16 residues. V lost 2 bases to trimming and J lost 6 bases; unmatched junction nucleotides: 9. The germline V gene has CDR1 MNHEY and CDR2 SMNVEV (reference sequence). CDR3 loop: CASSLGGGGLSNEQFF. CDR3 nucleotide sequence: TGTGCCAGCAGTTTAGGGGGCGGGGGGCTTTCCAATGAGCAGTTCTTC.

A few counts support this clonotype. This CDR3 reads CASSSRTAPDTQYF. In DNA, the CDR3 is TGTGCCAGCAGTTCACGGACCGCTCCCGATACGCAGTATTTT. V and J are TRBV12-3 or TRBV12-4 and TRBJ2-3; D ambiguous. This CDR3 region has 14 residues. V lost 4 bases and J lost 6, with 14 bases in between.

This clonotype showed up just a few times. V and J are TRBV29-1 and TRBJ2-7; TRBD2 is a possible D gene (5 bases). The germline gives CDR1 SQVTM, CDR2 ANQGSEA. V lost 1 base and J 7 bases, leaving 14 bases between the germline ends. The CDR3 is 13 residues long. CDR3 coding DNA: TGCAGCGTTGAAGGGCTCACCACGGGGGAGCAGTACTTC. It encodes CSVEGLTTGEQYF.

The chain uses TRBV7-9 and TRBJ2-7, with D uncertain. Germline values: CDR1 SEHNR, CDR2 FQNEAQ (reference sequence). The length of the CDR3 is 14 residues. Trimming shortened V by 3 bases and J by 2 bases, and 11 bases separated the two germline ends. DNA of the CDR3: TGTGCCAGCAGCTTGGACCTGTTGACCTACGAGCAGTACTTC. Amino acid sequence: CASSLDLLTYEQYF.

J is TRBJ2-3 and V is TRBV4-1; D is perhaps TRBD1 (6 bases). This CDR3 has 16 amino acids. In germline, CDR1 is MGHRA, CDR2 YSYEKL. Trimming shortened V by 0 bases and J by 0 bases, and 10 bases separated the two germline ends. Here the CDR3 reads CASSQEDSPSTDTQYF. Here the CDR3 DNA reads TGCGCCAGCAGCCAAGAGGACAGCCCTAGCACAGATACGCAGTATTTT.

J is TRBJ2-7 and V is TRBV11-2, with 8 bases aligning to TRBD1. Looked up from germline, CDR1 is SGHAT and CDR2 is FQNNGV. The CDR3 length is 15 residues. V was pared by 5 bases and J by 1 base, with 7 bases of the junction left unmatched. In DNA form, the CDR3 reads TGTGCCAGCAGCCCTGAGGACAGGGATTCCTACGAGCAGTACTTC. The encoded protein is CASSPEDRDSYEQYF.

In this sample, this clonotype turned up a few times. The genes are TRBV3-1 and TRBJ1-5, with 10 nucleotides matching TRBD1. The CDR3 is 14 amino acids. CDR1 and CDR2 (germline): LGHDT, YNNKEL (reference sequence). Trimming took 4 bases from V and 5 from J; bases not matched to a gene: 2. CDR3 protein: CASSRDRGYQPQHF. CDR3 bases: TGTGCCAGCAGCCGGGACAGGGGCTATCAGCCCCAGCATTTT.

The chain uses TRBV28 and TRBJ2-7, with TRBD1 matching 11 bases. Germline CDR1 is MDHEN and CDR2 is SYDVKM. Trimming at V came to 4 bases and at J to 0 bases, leaving 5 bases not matched to a gene. This CDR3 comprises 16 residues. CDR3 sequence (DNA): TGTGCCAGCAGTTCTTCTGGGACAGGGGGCTCCTACGAGCAGTACTTC. It encodes CASSSSGTGGSYEQYF.

The rearrangement uses TRBV4-1 and TRBJ2-1; tentatively, D is TRBD2 (5 bases). The CDR3 runs 17 residues. CDR1 and CDR2 (germline): MGHRA, YSYEKL. Trimming took 0 bases from V and 0 from J, leaving 12 bases between them. CDR3 sequence (DNA): TGCGCCAGCAGCCAAGATCCGGGGATCCGCTCCTACAATGAGCAGTTCTTC. Protein product: CASSQDPGIRSYNEQFF.

The gene calls are TRBV27 and TRBJ1-4, with D perhaps TRBD1 (5 bases). Germline CDR1 is MNHEY and CDR2 is SMNVEV (reference sequence). The CDR3 is 14 residues long. Trimming left V 3 bases short and J 8 bases short, with 13 bases between. CDR3 loop: CASSLGGIEEKLFF. The CDR3 bases are TGTGCCAGCAGTTTGGGGGGGATAGAAGAAAAACTGTTTTTT. Full variable domain (missing parts from reference TRBV27 and TRBJ1-4): EAQVTQNPRYLITVTGKKLTVTCSQNMNHEYMSWYRQDPGLGLRQIYYSMNVEVTDKGDVPEGYKVSRKEKRNFPLILESPSPNQTSLYFCASSLGGIEEKLFFGSGTQLSVL.

This clonotype was recorded a few times. The J gene is TRBJ1-1, the V gene TRBV12-3 or TRBV12-4, with 8 bases identical to TRBD1. The CDR3 is made up of 15 amino acids. J was trimmed by 5 bases and V by 4 bases; bases with no gene match: 9. For the CDR3, the DNA is TGTGCCAGCAGTTCCCCGACGACAGGGGTGACTGAAGCTTTCTTT. It is translated as CASSSPTTGVTEAFF.

This chain links TRBV4-1 with TRBJ2-7; perhaps TRBD1 as D (5 bases). Germline CDR1 reads MGHRA; CDR2 reads YSYEKL. The CDR3 spans 15 residues. V gave up 1 base and J gave up 5 bases, with 15 bases separating them. DNA of the CDR3: TGCGCCAGCAGCCAAGCAGGCAGGCTGGGGCACGAGCAGTACTTC. It specifies CASSQAGRLGHEQYF.

This clonotype occurred a few times. J is TRBJ2-2 and V is TRBV4-1, with a tentative D call TRBD2 (6 bases). CDR3 length: 16 amino acids. Germline-derived CDR1 and CDR2 are MGHRA and YSYEKL. The V gene lost 0 bases and the J gene lost 8 bases, with 16 bases spanning the gap. CDR3 protein: CASSQDVSGGVGELFF. The CDR3 region has the DNA TGCGCCAGCAGCCAAGATGTTAGCGGCGGGGTGGGGGAGCTGTTTTTT.

This clonotype was seen more than once but under ten times. The CDR3, as DNA: TGTGCCAGCAGTTTACCGGGACGAGGAGAGAATGAGCAGTTCTTC. It translates to CASSLPGRGENEQFF. The rearrangement links TRBV12-3 or TRBV12-4 to TRBJ2-1, with D possibly called TRBD1 or TRBD2 (5 bases each). The CDR3 length is 15 residues. V lost 2 bases and J lost 7, with 15 bases in between.

This clonotype was seen a few times. This chain uses TRBV10-2 with TRBJ2-3, with 11 nucleotides matching TRBD2. Germline values: CDR1 WSHSY, CDR2 SAAADI. This CDR3 is built from 17 residues. J gave up 2 bases and V 8 bases, and 12 bases lay outside the gene matches. CDR3 in DNA: TGCGCCAGCTCCCCTGAGACTAGCGGGGTCTTCACAGATACGCAGTATTTT. Amino acid sequence: CASSPETSGVFTDTQYF.

This chain connects TRBV15 to TRBJ1-4; no clear D. Germline lookup yields CDR1 LNHNV and CDR2 YYDKDF (reference sequence). V was shortened by 5 bases and J by 0 bases, with 10 bases between the two germline ends. This CDR3 has 15 residues. Here the CDR3 reads CATSAEKTTNEKLFF. The CDR3 nucleotides are TGTGCCACCAGCGCCGAGAAAACAACTAATGAAAAACTGTTTTTT. The entire variable domain, with the rest obtained from reference TRBV15 and TRBJ1-4, is as follows: DAMVIQNPRYQVTQFGKPVTLSCSQTLNHNVMYWYQQKSSQAPKLLFHYYDKDFNNEADTPDNFQSRRPNTSFCFLDIRSPGLGDTAMYLCATSAEKTTNEKLFFGSGTQLSVL.

V gene TRBV15 combines with J gene TRBJ1-5; no definite D call. The V gene's germline CDR1 is LNHNV and CDR2 YYDKDF (reference sequence). CDR3 length: 14 amino acids. The V gene lost 0 bases and the J gene lost 4 bases, with 7 bases spanning the gap. CDR3 DNA sequence: TGTGCCACCAGCAGAGAGGAGGAAAATCAGCCCCAGCATTTT. Translating it yields CATSREEENQPQHF. Drawing the rest from reference TRBV15 and TRBJ1-5, the complete variable domain is DAMVIQNPRYQVTQFGKPVTLSCSQTLNHNVMYWYQQKSSQAPKLLFHYYDKDFNNEADTPDNFQSRRPNTSFCFLDIRSPGLGDTAMYLCATSREEENQPQHFGDGTRLSIL.

The sample holds a few counts of this clonotype. The rearrangement uses TRBV29-1 and TRBJ2-5, with D unclear. Germline CDR1 reads SQVTM; CDR2 reads ANQGSEA. The CDR3 has 14 residues. V lost 5 bases and J lost 1, with 14 bases in between. This chain's CDR3 is CSVYNWTPQETQYF. DNA of the CDR3: TGCAGCGTTTACAATTGGACGCCCCAAGAGACCCAGTACTTC.

The V call is TRBV24-1, the J call TRBJ2-6; D is undetermined. The V end was cut by 6 bases, the J end by 0 bases, with 17 bases between. The germline gives CDR1 KGHDR, CDR2 SFDVKD. The CDR3 has 18 amino acids. CDR3 region: CATSPSSGILSGANVLTF. CDR3 DNA sequence: TGTGCCACCAGTCCCTCATCTGGGATTCTCTCTGGGGCCAACGTCCTGACTTTC.

The chain couples TRBV2 to TRBJ2-3, with 9 bases matching TRBD2. The CDR3 contains 15 residues. The V gene's germline CDR1 is SNHLY and CDR2 FYNNEI. Germline trimming cut 3 bases from V and 2 bases from J; bases unmatched to any gene: 3. The CDR3: CASSDRTSDTDTQYF. The DNA of the CDR3 is TGTGCCAGCAGTGATCGGACTAGCGACACAGATACGCAGTATTTT.

This clonotype came up a few times. The chain couples TRBV7-8 to TRBJ2-1; D ambiguous. Germline V gene data show CDR1 as SGHVS and CDR2 as FQNEAQ. CDR3 length: 13 amino acids. The V end was cut by 5 bases, the J end by 2 bases, with 7 bases between. This chain's CDR3 is CASSDNTYNEQFF. CDR3 coding DNA: TGTGCCAGCAGCGATAATACCTACAATGAGCAGTTCTTC. The full variable domain, completed using reference TRBV7-8 and TRBJ2-1, is GAGVSQSPRYKVAKRGQDVALRCDPISGHVSLFWYQQALGQGPEFLTYFQNEAQLDKSGLPSDRFFAERPEGSVSTLKIQRTQQEDSAVYLCASSDNTYNEQFFGPGTRLTVL.

The chain uses TRBV5-5 and TRBJ2-7; TRBD1 matches at 8 bases. The CDR3 covers 15 residues. V shed 1 base and J 6 bases; nucleotides not matched to a gene: 9. Germline V CDR1 and CDR2: SGHKS, YYEKEE (reference sequence). This CDR3 reads CASSLYQGAQGEQYF. CDR3 sequence (DNA): TGTGCCAGCAGCTTGTATCAGGGGGCGCAGGGCGAGCAGTACTTC.